These T cell receptor beta chains were read from a single sample in a study of T cell repertoires in cytomegalovirus infection. Using its own MiXCR run on the reads, TCRdb lists one record per CDR3 protein. The sample contains some 180,000 distinct CDR3 sequences, about 21% of which appear only once. Sequenced material: PBMCs. The receptors shown here come from a human donor in good health (CMV status not recorded). Some clones in this sample may be carry-over from other donors' samples. Both conserved end residues are part of each CDR3. The order of the fields is clone size, V gene, D gene, CDR3 length, J gene, CDR3 protein, CDR3 DNA. D genes are given only for firm matches. Expanded clones get a size class; other rows say once, few or many, or leave the size out.

clone_size: many
v_call: TRBV14
d_call: .
cdr3_length: 16
j_call: TRBJ2-2
cdr3_aa: CASSGRQVRNTGELFF
cdr3_nt: TGTGCCAGCAGCGGACGACAGGTTCGAAACACCGGGGAGCTGTTTTTT

clone_size: .
v_call: TRBV11-2
d_call: .
cdr3_length: 14
j_call: TRBJ1-1
cdr3_aa: CASSLVGLSTEAFF
cdr3_nt: TGTGCCAGCAGCTTAGTGGGACTGAGCACTGAAGCTTTCTTT

clone_size: .
v_call: TRBV6-2/TRBV6-3
d_call: TRBD2
cdr3_length: 20
j_call: TRBJ2-1
cdr3_aa: CASIPITSGRRKNKYNEQFF
cdr3_nt: TGTGCCAGCATCCCAATCACTAGCGGGAGAAGGAAAAACAAATACAATGAGCAGTTCTTC

clone_size: few
v_call: TRBV11-3
d_call: TRBD1
cdr3_length: 15
j_call: TRBJ2-1
cdr3_aa: CASSRGQVSYNEQFF
cdr3_nt: TGTGCCAGCAGCCGGGGACAGGTTTCCTACAATGAGCAGTTCTTC

clone_size: many
v_call: TRBV7-2
d_call: .
cdr3_length: 18
j_call: TRBJ1-2
cdr3_aa: CASSDHKGGRDQNYGYTF
cdr3_nt: TGTGCCAGCAGCGACCATAAGGGGGGGAGGGACCAAAACTATGGCTACACCTTC

clone_size: .
v_call: TRBV30
d_call: TRBD1
cdr3_length: 15
j_call: TRBJ2-6
cdr3_aa: CAWSTGGPGANVLTF
cdr3_nt: TGTGCCTGGAGTACAGGGGGACCTGGGGCCAACGTCCTGACTTTC

clone_size: few
v_call: TRBV28
d_call: TRBD1
cdr3_length: 13
j_call: TRBJ1-4
cdr3_aa: CASRGTGDEKLFF
cdr3_nt: TGTGCCAGCAGAGGGACAGGCGATGAAAAACTGTTTTTT

clone_size: many
v_call: TRBV12-3/TRBV12-4
d_call: TRBD1
cdr3_length: 14
j_call: TRBJ1-1
cdr3_aa: CASSFTGGSAEAFF
cdr3_nt: TGTGCCAGCAGTTTTACAGGGGGGAGCGCTGAAGCTTTCTTT

clone_size: once
v_call: TRBV4-1
d_call: TRBD1
cdr3_length: 19
j_call: TRBJ2-3
cdr3_aa: CASSPRGIQGQLSTDTQYF
cdr3_nt: TGCGCCAGCAGCCCAAGAGGGATCCAGGGACAGCTAAGCACAGATACGCAGTATTTT

clone_size: .
v_call: TRBV29-1
d_call: .
cdr3_length: 11
j_call: TRBJ1-1
cdr3_aa: CSVGVRKEAFF
cdr3_nt: TGCAGCGTTGGGGTAAGAAAAGAAGCTTTCTTT

clone_size: .
v_call: TRBV6-5
d_call: .
cdr3_length: 14
j_call: TRBJ2-5
cdr3_aa: CASSSHRSQETQYF
cdr3_nt: TGTGCCAGCAGTTCCCACAGGAGTCAAGAGACCCAGTACTTC

clone_size: few
v_call: TRBV19
d_call: .
cdr3_length: 15
j_call: TRBJ2-4
cdr3_aa: CASSIGTVAKNIQYF
cdr3_nt: TGTGCCAGTAGTATAGGAACAGTGGCCAAAAACATTCAGTACTTC

clone_size: .
v_call: TRBV27
d_call: .
cdr3_length: 15
j_call: TRBJ2-1
cdr3_aa: CASSLGRILGPEQFF
cdr3_nt: TGTGCCAGCAGTTTAGGTAGAATTCTTGGTCCTGAGCAGTTCTTC